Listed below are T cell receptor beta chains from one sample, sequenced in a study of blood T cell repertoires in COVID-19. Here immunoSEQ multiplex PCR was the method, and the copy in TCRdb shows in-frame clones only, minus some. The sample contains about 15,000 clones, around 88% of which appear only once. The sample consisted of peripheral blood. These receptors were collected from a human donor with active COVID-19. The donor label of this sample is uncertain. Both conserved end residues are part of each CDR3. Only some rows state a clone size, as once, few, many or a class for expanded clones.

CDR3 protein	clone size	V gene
CARGAAFLEAFF	few	TRBV5-4
CASSATQGALQETQYF	.	TRBV5-4
CATSDSAMGRGGGYTF	.	TRBV24-1
CSAQTDYEQYF	.	TRBV20-1
CASSGRTSGVLGHNEQFF	.	TRBV6-2/TRBV6-3
CASSLELRGTGASGANVLTF	.	TRBV11-3
CASSLRTTYEQYF	.	TRBV27
CASGLSGTGGYGYTF	.	TRBV19
CASSRQGALGYTF	.	TRBV11-2
CASSLLGQGLLIEQYF	.	TRBV5-1
CASSEPHRSPLHF	.	TRBV19
CASSLGQVRSNQPQHF	.	TRBV5-8
CASGTEHTDTQYF	.	TRBV5-1
CASSLMPRAQQFF	few	TRBV7-3
CASSSRGTSGRASGYNEQFF	.	TRBV9
CASSVDRRRTDTQYF	.	TRBV9
CASSISGGVETQYF	.	TRBV19
CASSQVGLAGNEQFF	.	TRBV14
CAITDDRGFSGNTIYF	.	TRBV10-3
CASSPPTKTNYGYTF	.	TRBV18
CASSLGQTTDTQYF	.	TRBV5-4
CASRRTGTNEQFF	.	TRBV6-5
CATRSGTAGGNEQFF	.	TRBV24-1
CATSDSLDTQYF	once	TRBV24-1
CATSDFSLAGAGDTQYF	.	TRBV24-1